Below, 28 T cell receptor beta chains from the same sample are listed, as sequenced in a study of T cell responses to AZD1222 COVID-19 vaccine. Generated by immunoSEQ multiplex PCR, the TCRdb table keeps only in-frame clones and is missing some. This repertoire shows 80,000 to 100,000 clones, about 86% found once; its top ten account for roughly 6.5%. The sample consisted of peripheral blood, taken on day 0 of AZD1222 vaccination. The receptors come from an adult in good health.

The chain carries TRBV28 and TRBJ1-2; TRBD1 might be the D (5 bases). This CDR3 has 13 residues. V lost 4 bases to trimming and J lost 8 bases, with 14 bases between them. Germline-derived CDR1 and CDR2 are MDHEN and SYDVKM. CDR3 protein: CASSSPPGGGYTF. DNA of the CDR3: TGTGCCAGCAGTTCCCCGCCCGGGGGGGGCTACACCTTC.

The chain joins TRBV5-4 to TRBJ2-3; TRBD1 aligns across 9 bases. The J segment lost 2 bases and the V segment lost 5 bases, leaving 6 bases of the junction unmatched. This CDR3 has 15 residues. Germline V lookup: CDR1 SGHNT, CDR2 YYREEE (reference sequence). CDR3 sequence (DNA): TGTGCCAGCAGTTTCGGACAGGGGACCACAGATACGCAGTATTTT. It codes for CASSFGQGTTDTQYF.

The CDR3 spells CASSTDTLSTRQYF. CDR3 DNA: TGTGCCAGCAGTACCGACACACTCTCGACGAGGCAGTACTTC. This chain connects TRBV2 to TRBJ2-7; D is unresolved. This CDR3 has 14 residues. Germline-derived CDR1 and CDR2 are SNHLY and FYNNEI. Trimming removed 5 bases from V and 9 bases from J, with 20 bases in between. Filled out from reference TRBV2 and TRBJ2-7, the complete variable domain reads EPEVTQTPSHQVTQMGQEVILRCVPISNHLYFYWYRQILGQKVEFLVSFYNNEISEKSEIFDDQFSVERPDGSNFTLKIRSTKLEDSAMYFCASSTDTLSTRQYFGPGTRLTVT.

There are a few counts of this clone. The CDR3, as DNA: TGTGCCAGCAGGCCCGGACAGTCCTACGAGCAGTACTTC. Translation: CASRPGQSYEQYF. The V and J genes are TRBV6-6 and TRBJ2-7; perhaps TRBD1 as D (6 bases). V was clipped by 6 bases and J by 1 base, with 10 bases between them. Germline CDR1 MNHNY, CDR2 SVGAGI (reference sequence). This CDR3 is 13 amino acids long.

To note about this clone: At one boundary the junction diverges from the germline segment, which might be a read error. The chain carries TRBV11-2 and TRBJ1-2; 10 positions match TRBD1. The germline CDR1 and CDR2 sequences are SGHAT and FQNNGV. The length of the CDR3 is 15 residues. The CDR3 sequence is CASSIDRGQSYGYTF. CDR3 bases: TGTGCCAGCAGCATAGACAGGGGGCAAAGCTATGGCTACACCTTC.

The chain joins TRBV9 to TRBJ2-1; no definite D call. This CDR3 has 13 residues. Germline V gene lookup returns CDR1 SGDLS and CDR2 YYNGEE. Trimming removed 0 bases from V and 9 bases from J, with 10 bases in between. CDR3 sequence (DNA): TGTGCCAGCAGCGTAGGCTTTGTGGGTGAGCAGTTCTTC. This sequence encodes CASSVGFVGEQFF.

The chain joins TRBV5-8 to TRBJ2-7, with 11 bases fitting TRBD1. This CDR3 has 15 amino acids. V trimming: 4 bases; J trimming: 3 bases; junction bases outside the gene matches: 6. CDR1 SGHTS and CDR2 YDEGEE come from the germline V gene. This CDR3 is CASSRRTGGFYEQYF. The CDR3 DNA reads TGTGCCAGCAGCCGCCGGACAGGGGGCTTCTACGAGCAGTACTTC.

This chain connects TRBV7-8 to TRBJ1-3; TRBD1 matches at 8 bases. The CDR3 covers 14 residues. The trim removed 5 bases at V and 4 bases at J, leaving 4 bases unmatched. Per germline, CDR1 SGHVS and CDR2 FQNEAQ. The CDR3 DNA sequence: TGTGCCAGCAGCCCCAGGGGGCTCGGAAACACCATATATTTT. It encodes CASSPRGLGNTIYF.

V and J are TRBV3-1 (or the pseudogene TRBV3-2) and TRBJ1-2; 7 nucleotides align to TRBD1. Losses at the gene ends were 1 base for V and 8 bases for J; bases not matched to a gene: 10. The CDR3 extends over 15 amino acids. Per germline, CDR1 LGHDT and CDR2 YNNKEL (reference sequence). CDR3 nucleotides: TGTGCCAGCAGCCAAGGTCGACAGGGCTTAATGGGCTACACCTTC. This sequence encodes CASSQGRQGLMGYTF.

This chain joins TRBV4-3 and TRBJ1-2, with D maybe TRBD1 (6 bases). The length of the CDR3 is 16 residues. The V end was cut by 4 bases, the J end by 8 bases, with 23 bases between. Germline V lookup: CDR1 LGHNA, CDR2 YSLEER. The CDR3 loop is CASSPSPTQGAGGYTF. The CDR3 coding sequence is TGCGCCAGCAGCCCCTCCCCCACACAGGGTGCGGGGGGCTACACCTTC.

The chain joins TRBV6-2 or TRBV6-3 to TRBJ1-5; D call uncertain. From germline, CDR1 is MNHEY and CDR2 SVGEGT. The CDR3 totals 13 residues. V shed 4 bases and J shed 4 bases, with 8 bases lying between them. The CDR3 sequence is CASSSGINQPQHF. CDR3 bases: TGTGCCAGCAGTTCCGGTATTAATCAGCCCCAGCATTTT.

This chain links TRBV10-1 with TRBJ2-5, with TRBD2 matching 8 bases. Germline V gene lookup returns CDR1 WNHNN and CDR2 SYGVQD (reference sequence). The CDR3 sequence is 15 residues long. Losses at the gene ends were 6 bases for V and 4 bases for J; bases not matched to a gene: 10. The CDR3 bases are TGCGCCAGCAGCCCGGGAGCGGGAGCACCAGAGACCCAGTACTTC. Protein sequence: CASSPGAGAPETQYF.

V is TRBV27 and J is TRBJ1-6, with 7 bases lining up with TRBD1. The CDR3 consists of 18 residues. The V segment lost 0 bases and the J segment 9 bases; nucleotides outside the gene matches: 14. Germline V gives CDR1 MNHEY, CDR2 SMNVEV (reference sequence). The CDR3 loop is CASSLSSAPGGLGSPLHF. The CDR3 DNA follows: TGTGCCAGCAGTTTATCGTCGGCCCCAGGGGGTCTTGGTTCACCCCTCCACTTT.

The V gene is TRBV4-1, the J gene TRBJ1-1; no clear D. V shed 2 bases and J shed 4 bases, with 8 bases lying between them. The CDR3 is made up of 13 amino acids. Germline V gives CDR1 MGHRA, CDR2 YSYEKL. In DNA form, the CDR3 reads TGCGCCAGCAGCCAAATCAAGTCCACTGAAGCTTTCTTT. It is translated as CASSQIKSTEAFF.

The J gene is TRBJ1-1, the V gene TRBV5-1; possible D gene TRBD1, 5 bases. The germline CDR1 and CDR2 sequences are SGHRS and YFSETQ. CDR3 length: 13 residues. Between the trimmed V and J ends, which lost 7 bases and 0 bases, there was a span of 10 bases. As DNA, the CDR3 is TGCGCCAGCGGAACAGGTGTGAACACTGAAGCTTTCTTT. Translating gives CASGTGVNTEAFF.

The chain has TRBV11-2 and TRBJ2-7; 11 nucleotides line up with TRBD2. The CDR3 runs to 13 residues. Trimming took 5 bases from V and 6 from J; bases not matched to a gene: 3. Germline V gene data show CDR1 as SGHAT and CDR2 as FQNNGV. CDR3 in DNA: TGTGCCAGCAGCCTCGGACTAGCGGGCGAGCAGTACTTC. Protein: CASSLGLAGEQYF.

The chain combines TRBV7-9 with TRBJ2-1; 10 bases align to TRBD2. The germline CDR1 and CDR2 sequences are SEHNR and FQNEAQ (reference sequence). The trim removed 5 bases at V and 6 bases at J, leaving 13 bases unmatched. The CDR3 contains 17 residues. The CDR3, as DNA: TGTGCCAGCAGCCATACTCTAGCGGGAGAAAGGGGCAATGAGCAGTTCTTC. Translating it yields CASSHTLAGERGNEQFF.

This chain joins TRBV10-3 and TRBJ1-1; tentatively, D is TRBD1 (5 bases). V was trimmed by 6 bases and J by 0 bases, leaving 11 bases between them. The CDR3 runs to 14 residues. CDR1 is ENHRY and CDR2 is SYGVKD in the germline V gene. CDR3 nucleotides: TGTGCCATCAGACCCACAGGTTTGAACACTGAAGCTTTCTTT. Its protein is CAIRPTGLNTEAFF.

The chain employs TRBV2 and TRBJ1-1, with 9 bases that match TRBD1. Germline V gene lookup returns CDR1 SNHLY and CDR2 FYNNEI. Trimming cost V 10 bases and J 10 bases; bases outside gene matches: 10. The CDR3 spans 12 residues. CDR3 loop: CATHTGTGTAFF. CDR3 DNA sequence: TGTGCCACCCATACCGGGACAGGGACAGCTTTCTTT.

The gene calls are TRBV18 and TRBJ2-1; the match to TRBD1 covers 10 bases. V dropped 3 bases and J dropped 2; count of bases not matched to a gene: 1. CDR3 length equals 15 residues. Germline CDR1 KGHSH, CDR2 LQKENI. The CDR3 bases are TGTGCCAGCTCACCCGGGACAGGGGCCTACAATGAGCAGTTCTTC. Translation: CASSPGTGAYNEQFF.

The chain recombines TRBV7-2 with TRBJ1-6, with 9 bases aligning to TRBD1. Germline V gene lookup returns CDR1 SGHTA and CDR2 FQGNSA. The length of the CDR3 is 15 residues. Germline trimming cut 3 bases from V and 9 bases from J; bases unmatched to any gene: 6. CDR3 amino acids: CASSLGDRELSPLHF. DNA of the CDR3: TGTGCCAGCAGCTTGGGGGACAGGGAACTTTCACCCCTCCACTTT.

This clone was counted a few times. CDR3 nucleotides: TGTGCCAGCAGCCAAGGATGGGAGGGCCGGGACATTCAGTACTTC. Amino acids: CASSQGWEGRDIQYF. The chain recombines TRBV3-1 (or the pseudogene TRBV3-2) with TRBJ2-4; 7 nucleotides match TRBD2. The CDR3 spans 15 residues. With 1 base clipped from V and 8 bases from J, the junction kept 8 bases outside the gene matches. CDR1 and CDR2 (germline): LGHDT, YNNKEL (reference sequence).

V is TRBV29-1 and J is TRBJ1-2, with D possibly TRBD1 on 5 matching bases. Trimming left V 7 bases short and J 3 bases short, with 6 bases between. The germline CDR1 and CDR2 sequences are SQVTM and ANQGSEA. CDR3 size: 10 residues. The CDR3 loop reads CSAGDYGYTF. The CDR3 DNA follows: TGCAGCGCGGGGGACTATGGCTACACCTTC.

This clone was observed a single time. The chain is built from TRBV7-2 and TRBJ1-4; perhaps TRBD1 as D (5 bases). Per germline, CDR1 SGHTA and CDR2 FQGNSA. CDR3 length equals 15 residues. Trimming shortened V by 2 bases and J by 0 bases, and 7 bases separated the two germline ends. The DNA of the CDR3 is TGTGCCAGCAGCTTATGGGGCACAACTAATGAAAAACTGTTTTTT. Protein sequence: CASSLWGTTNEKLFF.

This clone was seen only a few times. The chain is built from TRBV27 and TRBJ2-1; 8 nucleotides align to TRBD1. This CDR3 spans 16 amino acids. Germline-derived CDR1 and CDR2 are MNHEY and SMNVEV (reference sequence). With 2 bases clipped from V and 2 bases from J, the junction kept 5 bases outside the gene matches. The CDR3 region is CASSLAGDRPYNEQFF. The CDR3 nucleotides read TGTGCCAGCAGTTTAGCCGGGGACAGGCCCTACAATGAGCAGTTCTTC.

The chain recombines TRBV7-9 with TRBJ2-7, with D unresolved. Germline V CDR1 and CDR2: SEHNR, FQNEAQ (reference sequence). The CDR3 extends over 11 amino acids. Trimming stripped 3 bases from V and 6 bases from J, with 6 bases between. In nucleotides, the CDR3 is TGTGCCAGCAGCTTTAGTGGCGAGCAGTACTTC. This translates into CASSFSGEQYF.

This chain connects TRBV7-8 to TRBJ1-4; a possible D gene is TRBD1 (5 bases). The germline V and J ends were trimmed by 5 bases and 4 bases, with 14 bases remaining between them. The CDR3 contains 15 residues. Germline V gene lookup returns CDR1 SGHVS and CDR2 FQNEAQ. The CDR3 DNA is TGTGCCAGCAGCCCCGGGACCTTGGGTAATGAAAAACTGTTTTTT. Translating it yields CASSPGTLGNEKLFF.

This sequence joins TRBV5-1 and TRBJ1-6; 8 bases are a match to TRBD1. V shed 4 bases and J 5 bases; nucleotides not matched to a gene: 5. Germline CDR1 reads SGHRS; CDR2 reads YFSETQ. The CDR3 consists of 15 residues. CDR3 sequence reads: CASSIRQGNNSPLHF. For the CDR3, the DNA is TGCGCCAGCAGCATTCGACAGGGGAATAATTCACCCCTCCACTTT.